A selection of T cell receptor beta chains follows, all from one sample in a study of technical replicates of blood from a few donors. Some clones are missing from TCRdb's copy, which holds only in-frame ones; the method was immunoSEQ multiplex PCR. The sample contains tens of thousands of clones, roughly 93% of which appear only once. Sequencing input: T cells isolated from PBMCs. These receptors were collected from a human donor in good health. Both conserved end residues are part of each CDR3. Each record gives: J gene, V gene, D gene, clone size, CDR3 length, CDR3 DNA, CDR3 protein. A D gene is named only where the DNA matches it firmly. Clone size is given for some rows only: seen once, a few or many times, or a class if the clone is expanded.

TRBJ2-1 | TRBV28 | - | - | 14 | TGTGCCAGCAGTCTTAGCGCCGTCGCGGGTGAGCAGTTCTTC | CASSLSAVAGEQFF
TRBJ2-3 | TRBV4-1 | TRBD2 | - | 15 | TGCGCCAGCAGCCAAGGCGGGGGGTACACAGATACGCAGTATTTT | CASSQGGGYTDTQYF
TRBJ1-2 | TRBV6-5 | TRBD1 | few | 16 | TGTGCCAGCAGTTACTCGATTCCGGGACAGACGTATGGCTACACCTTC | CASSYSIPGQTYGYTF
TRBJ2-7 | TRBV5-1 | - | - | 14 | TGCGCCAGCAGCTTGAATAACAGAGCCTACGAGCAGTACTTC | CASSLNNRAYEQYF
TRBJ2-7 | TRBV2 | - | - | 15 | TGTGCCAGCAGTGTACGGACAGAACGCTCCTACGAGCAGTACTTC | CASSVRTERSYEQYF
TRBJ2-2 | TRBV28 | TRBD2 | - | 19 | TGTGCCAGCAGCCATATGGGACTAGCGGGGGCTATGAACACCGGGGAGCTGTTTTTT | CASSHMGLAGAMNTGELFF
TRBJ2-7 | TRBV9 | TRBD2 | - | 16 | TGTGCCAGCAGCGAGAGACTAGCGGGATATGTTTACGAGCAGTACTTC | CASSERLAGYVYEQYF
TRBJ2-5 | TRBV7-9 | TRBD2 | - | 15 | TGTGCCAGCAGCTTACTTAGCGGGAGTAGGGAGACCCAGTACTTC | CASSLLSGSRETQYF
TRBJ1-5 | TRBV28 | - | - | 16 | TGTGCCAGCAGTTTAGATATCGTCAGGGACAATCAGCCCCAGCATTTT | CASSLDIVRDNQPQHF
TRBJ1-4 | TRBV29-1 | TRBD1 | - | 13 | TGCAGCGTTGAGACAGGGTTAAGTGAAAAACTGTTTTTT | CSVETGLSEKLFF
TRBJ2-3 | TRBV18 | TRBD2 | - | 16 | TGTGCCAGCTCACCACCGACTAGCGGGGGTTTAGATACGCAGTATTTT | CASSPPTSGGLDTQYF
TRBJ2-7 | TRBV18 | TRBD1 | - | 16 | TGTGCCAGCTCACCCCTGGGGGACAGGGGTATCCACGAGCAGTACTTC | CASSPLGDRGIHEQYF
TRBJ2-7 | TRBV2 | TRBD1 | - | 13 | TGTGCCAGCAGCGCCGGGACAGGGGTTAGTCAGTACTTC | CASSAGTGVSQYF
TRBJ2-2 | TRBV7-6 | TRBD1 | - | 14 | TGTGCCAGCAGCGTACAGGGGAGCACCGGGGAGCTGTTTTTT | CASSVQGSTGELFF
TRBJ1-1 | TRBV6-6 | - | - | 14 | TGTGCCAGCAGCGCAACAGGGTGGGACACTGAAGCTTTCTTT | CASSATGWDTEAFF
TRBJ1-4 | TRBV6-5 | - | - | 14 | TGTGCCAGCAGTTACTCTACGCACGGGGAAAAACTGTTTTTT | CASSYSTHGEKLFF
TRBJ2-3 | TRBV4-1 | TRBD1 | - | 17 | TGCGCCAGCAGCCAGAAAATGACAGGGACCATCACAGATACGCAGTATTTT | CASSQKMTGTITDTQYF
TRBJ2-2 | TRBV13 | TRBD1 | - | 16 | TGTGCCAGCAGCTGGAGACAGGGGCCCAACACCGGGGAGCTGTTTTTT | CASSWRQGPNTGELFF
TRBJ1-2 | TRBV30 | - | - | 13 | TGTGCCTGGAGTGTAGCAGGGAACTATGGCTACACCTTC | CAWSVAGNYGYTF
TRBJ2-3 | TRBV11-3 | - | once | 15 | TGTGCCAGCAGCTTAGTGGCGGGGCACACAGATACGCAGTATTTT | CASSLVAGHTDTQYF
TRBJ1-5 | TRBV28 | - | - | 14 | TGTGCCAGCAGTTTAGGACAGAGCAATCAGCCCCAGCATTTT | CASSLGQSNQPQHF
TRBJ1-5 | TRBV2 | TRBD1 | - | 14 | TGTGCCAGCAGCCGGGGACAGATAAATCAGCCCCAGCATTTT | CASSRGQINQPQHF
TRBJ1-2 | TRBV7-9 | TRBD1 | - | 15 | TGTGCCAGCAGCTTGGGCGGACAGGGCTTCGGTGGCTACACCTTC | CASSLGGQGFGGYTF
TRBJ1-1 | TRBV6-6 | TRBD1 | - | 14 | TGTGCCAGCAGGACCAACAACAGGGGATCTGAAGCTTTCTTT | CASRTNNRGSEAFF